The clone carrying this TCR beta chain was seen a few times. Its matching antigen is unknown. CDR1 and CDR2 (germline): SGHTA, FQGNSA. The trim removed 3 bases at V and 0 bases at J, leaving 14 bases unmatched. The CDR3 has 18 amino acids. The sample originates from a study of naive and memory T cell subsets. Overall study findings and caveats: Naive repertoires, especially CD8, held a few larger clonotypes, possibly memory cells re-expressing CD45RA. Clonotypes are single alpha or beta chains, not paired receptors. From naive to CM, EM and EMRA, diversity decreased and Gini increased.

Both TRBC1 and TRBC2 were covered by a beta constant-region primer of two equimolar oligonucleotides. Four rounds of PCR amplified the ligated cDNA using nested alpha and beta constant-region primers plus SP2. MiXCR was run by TCRdb on the UMI-ligation and nested PCR reads, yielding one entry per CDR3 protein. The sample lists under 150,000 distinct CDR3 sequences, approximately 18% seen once, with around 0.63% in the top ten. Separate alpha and beta amplification began at the second PCR step. This sequence originates from a human donor in good health. V gene TRBV7-2 combines with J gene TRBJ2-7; 7 positions match TRBD2. The sample comprised naive CD8+ T cells from blood. The CDR3 DNA is TGTGCCAGCAGCTTCGAGATAACGGGAGGTGGACGCTCCTACGAGCAGTACTTC. Its protein is CASSFEITGGGRSYEQYF.